Presented here are 15 T cell receptor beta chains from one specimen sequenced in a study of shared clonotypes between healthy human individuals. Some clones are missing from TCRdb's copy, which holds only in-frame ones; the method was immunoSEQ multiplex PCR. The repertoire has about 820,000 clones, around 93% of them found once; the top ten carry about 24%. Selected positively for CCR7 and CD45RO-negative, naive CD8 cells excluded terminally differentiated effector memory CD45RA+ cells. The specimen sequenced was naive CD8+ T cells sorted from blood. These receptors were taken from a man aged 30-40 years in good health.

The rearrangement uses TRBV29-1 and TRBJ2-5, with TRBD2 matching over 9 bases. The CDR3 runs to 13 residues. J gave up 4 bases and V 3 bases, and 3 bases lay outside the gene matches. Looked up from germline, CDR1 is SQVTM and CDR2 is ANQGSEA. The CDR3 coding sequence is TGCAGCGTTGATCCTAGCGGGATAGAGACCCAGTACTTC. Its translation: CSVDPSGIETQYF.

This clone was seen more than once but under ten times. The chain uses TRBV4-3 and TRBJ2-7; weak D call: TRBD1 (6 bases). The CDR3 extends over 17 amino acids. Trimming stripped 0 bases from V and 2 bases from J, with 17 bases between. CDR1 is LGHNA, CDR2 YSLEER, per germline. CDR3 DNA: TGCGCCAGCAGCCAAGATCTCCCTGGACAGCGGACCTACGAGCAGTACTTC. This codes for CASSQDLPGQRTYEQYF.

This sequence joins TRBV6-6 and TRBJ2-1; maybe TRBD2 (5 bases). In germline, CDR1 is MNHNY, CDR2 SVGAGI (reference sequence). The CDR3 spans 12 residues. The ends were cut back, 5 bases at V and 9 bases at J, with 11 bases in the middle. In nucleotides, the CDR3 is TGTGCCAGCAGTATAGGACTGACTGAGCAGTTCTTC. It codes for CASSIGLTEQFF.

V is TRBV6-6 and J is TRBJ1-2; D is unresolved. Germline assignment: CDR1 MNHNY and CDR2 SVGAGI (reference sequence). The germline V and J ends were trimmed by 6 bases and 0 bases, with 5 bases remaining between them. CDR3 size: 12 residues. As DNA, the CDR3 is TGTGCCAGCAGGGCACCTAACTATGGCTACACCTTC. It specifies CASRAPNYGYTF.

V and J are TRBV13 and TRBJ2-3, with 7 bases fitting TRBD2. The CDR3 has 15 amino acids. Germline V CDR1 and CDR2: PRHDT, FYEKMQ (reference sequence). V lost 7 bases, J lost 4 bases, and 11 bases stayed unmatched. The CDR3 region has the DNA TGTGCCAGCACCGACGGGGCGGGAGTTGCAGATACGCAGTATTTT. Translated, it gives CASTDGAGVADTQYF.

J is TRBJ2-6 and V is TRBV14; D unclear. Germline CDR1 is SGHDN and CDR2 is FVKESK. V lost 4 bases to trimming and J lost 3 bases, with 4 bases between them. This CDR3 has 13 amino acids. The CDR3 DNA follows: TGTGCCAGCAGCCCCCTTGGGGCCAACGTCCTGACTTTC. It codes for CASSPLGANVLTF.

V usage is TRBV27 and J usage is TRBJ2-6; D unclear. Germline values: CDR1 MNHEY, CDR2 SMNVEV (reference sequence). V lost 4 bases and J lost 0, with 16 bases in between. The CDR3 is 18 amino acids. CDR3 in amino acids: CASSSYQNWNSGANVLTF. The CDR3, as DNA: TGTGCCAGCAGTTCCTACCAAAACTGGAACTCTGGGGCCAACGTCCTGACTTTC. Full variable domain (missing parts from reference TRBV27 and TRBJ2-6): EAQVTQNPRYLITVTGKKLTVTCSQNMNHEYMSWYRQDPGLGLRQIYYSMNVEVTDKGDVPEGYKVSRKEKRNFPLILESPSPNQTSLYFCASSSYQNWNSGANVLTFGAGSRLTVL.

This chain connects TRBV4-1 to TRBJ2-3, with D possibly matching TRBD2 (6 bases). The CDR3 totals 13 residues. The V end lost 10 bases, the J end lost 6 bases, and 17 bases lay between the germline ends. Germline lookup yields CDR1 MGHRA and CDR2 YSYEKL. CDR3 protein: CATSGAAWDTQYF. The CDR3 bases are TGCGCCACCTCGGGAGCCGCGTGGGATACGCAGTATTTT.

This chain joins TRBV4-1 and TRBJ2-3; 12 positions agree with TRBD2. The CDR3 is 17 amino acids. V lost 8 bases, J lost 8 bases, and 17 bases stayed unmatched. CDR1 is MGHRA, CDR2 YSYEKL, per germline. The CDR3 region has the DNA TGCGCCAGCCGCTCGGTTGAGACTAGCGGGAGCGAGGGTACGCAGTATTTT. It codes for CASRSVETSGSEGTQYF.

This chain joins TRBV6-6 and TRBJ1-5; D remains unclear. V gave up 6 bases and J gave up 7 bases, with 16 bases separating them. Germline V gene lookup returns CDR1 MNHNY and CDR2 SVGAGI (reference sequence). CDR3 length: 14 residues. As DNA, the CDR3 is TGTGCCAGCAGAAGACCGACCGGACTGCAGCCCCAGCATTTT. It encodes CASRRPTGLQPQHF.

The chain links TRBV27 to TRBJ2-1; 8 positions agree with TRBD1. CDR3 length: 12 residues. V gave up 8 bases and J gave up 4 bases; unmatched junction bases: 1. Germline V CDR1 and CDR2: MNHEY, SMNVEV (reference sequence). The CDR3 sequence is CASGTGYNEQFF. As DNA, the CDR3 is TGTGCCAGCGGGACAGGTTACAATGAGCAGTTCTTC.

The chain has TRBV6-1 and TRBJ1-2; 7 positions agree with TRBD1. The germline CDR1 and CDR2 sequences are MNHNS and SASEGT. V trimming: 4 bases; J trimming: 4 bases; junction bases outside the gene matches: 9. The CDR3 sequence is 15 residues long. The CDR3 DNA follows: TGTGCCAGCAGTGGAGAGACAGGGCTCCGCTATGGCTACACCTTC. Its protein product is CASSGETGLRYGYTF.

The chain is built from TRBV21-1 and TRBJ1-2. TRBV21-1 counts as a pseudogene. This CDR3 spans 11 amino acids. CDR3 DNA: TGTGCCAGCAGCAACGGCTATGGCTACACCTTC. Encoded protein: CASSNGYGYTF.

The genes are TRBV7-3 and TRBJ2-2; D not resolved. This CDR3 spans 13 amino acids. V lost 1 base, J lost 9 bases, and 9 bases lay in between. Germline loops: CDR1 SGHTA, CDR2 FQGTGA. The CDR3 sequence: CASSLMLDRELFF. Written as DNA, the CDR3 is TGTGCCAGCAGCTTAATGCTGGACCGGGAGCTGTTTTTT.

The chain has TRBV5-1 and TRBJ2-1; 10 bases fit TRBD2. The V gene end was trimmed by 0 bases and the J gene end by 5 bases; junction bases not matched to a gene: 11. The CDR3 has 18 residues. Germline V CDR1 and CDR2: SGHRS, YFSETQ. The CDR3 reads CASSLVIAGGLVHNEQFF. The CDR3, as DNA: TGCGCCAGCAGCTTGGTAATAGCGGGAGGCCTGGTTCACAATGAGCAGTTCTTC.